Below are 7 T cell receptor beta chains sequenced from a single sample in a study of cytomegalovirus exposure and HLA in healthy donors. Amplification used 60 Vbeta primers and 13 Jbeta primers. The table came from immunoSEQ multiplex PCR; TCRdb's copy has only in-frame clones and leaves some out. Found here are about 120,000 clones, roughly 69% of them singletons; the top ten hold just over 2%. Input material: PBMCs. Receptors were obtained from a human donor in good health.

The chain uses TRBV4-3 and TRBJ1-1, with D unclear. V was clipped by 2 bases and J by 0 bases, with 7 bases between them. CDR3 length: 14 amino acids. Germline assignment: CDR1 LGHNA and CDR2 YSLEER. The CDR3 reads CASSQLLLNTEAFF. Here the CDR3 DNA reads TGCGCCAGCAGCCAATTATTGTTGAACACTGAAGCTTTCTTT.

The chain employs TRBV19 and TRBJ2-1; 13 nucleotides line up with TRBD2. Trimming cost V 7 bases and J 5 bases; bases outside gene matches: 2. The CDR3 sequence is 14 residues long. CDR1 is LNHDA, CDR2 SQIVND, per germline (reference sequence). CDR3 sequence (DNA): TGTGCCAGTAAGGGGACTAGCGGGAACAATGAGCAGTTCTTC. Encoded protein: CASKGTSGNNEQFF.

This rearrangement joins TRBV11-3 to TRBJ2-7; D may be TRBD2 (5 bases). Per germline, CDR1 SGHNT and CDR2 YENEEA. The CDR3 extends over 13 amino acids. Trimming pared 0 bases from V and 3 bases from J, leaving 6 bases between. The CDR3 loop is CASSLDTSYEQYF. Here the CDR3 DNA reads TGTGCCAGCAGCTTAGATACTAGCTACGAGCAGTACTTC.

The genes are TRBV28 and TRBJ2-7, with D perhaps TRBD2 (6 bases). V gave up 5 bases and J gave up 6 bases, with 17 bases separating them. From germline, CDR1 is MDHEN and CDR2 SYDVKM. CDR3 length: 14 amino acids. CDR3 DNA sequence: TGTGCCAGCAGTCCTGGACGCGGGACGCGCGAGCAGTACTTC. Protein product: CASSPGRGTREQYF. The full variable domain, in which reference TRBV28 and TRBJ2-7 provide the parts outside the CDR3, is DVKVTQSSRYLVKRTGEKVFLECVQDMDHENMFWYRQDPGLGLRLIYFSYDVKMKEKGDIPEGYSVSREKKERFSLILESASTNQTSMYLCASSPGRGTREQYFGPGTRLTVT.

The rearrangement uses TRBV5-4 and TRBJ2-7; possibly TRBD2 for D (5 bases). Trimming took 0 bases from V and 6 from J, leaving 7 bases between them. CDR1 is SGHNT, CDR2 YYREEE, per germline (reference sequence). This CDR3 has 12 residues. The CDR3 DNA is TGTGCCAGCAGCTTGGGTGGGAGCGAGCAGTACTTC. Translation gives CASSLGGSEQYF. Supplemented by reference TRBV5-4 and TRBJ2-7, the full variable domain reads ETGVTQSPTHLIKTRGQQVTLRCSSQSGHNTVSWYQQALGQGPQFIFQYYREEENGRGNFPPRFSGLQFPNYSSELNVNALELDDSALYLCASSLGGSEQYFGPGTRLTVT.

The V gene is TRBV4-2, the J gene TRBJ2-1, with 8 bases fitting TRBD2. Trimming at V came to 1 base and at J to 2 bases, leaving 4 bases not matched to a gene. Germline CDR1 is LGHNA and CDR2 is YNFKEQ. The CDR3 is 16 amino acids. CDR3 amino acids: CASSQAETSAYNEQFF. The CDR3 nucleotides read TGTGCCAGCAGCCAAGCGGAGACTAGCGCCTACAATGAGCAGTTCTTC.

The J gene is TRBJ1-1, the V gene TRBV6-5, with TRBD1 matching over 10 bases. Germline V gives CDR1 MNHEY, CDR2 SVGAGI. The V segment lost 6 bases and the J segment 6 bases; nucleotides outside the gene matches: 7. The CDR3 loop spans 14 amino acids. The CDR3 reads CASRAGQGFAEAFF. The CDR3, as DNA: TGTGCCAGCAGAGCGGGACAGGGGTTTGCTGAAGCTTTCTTT.